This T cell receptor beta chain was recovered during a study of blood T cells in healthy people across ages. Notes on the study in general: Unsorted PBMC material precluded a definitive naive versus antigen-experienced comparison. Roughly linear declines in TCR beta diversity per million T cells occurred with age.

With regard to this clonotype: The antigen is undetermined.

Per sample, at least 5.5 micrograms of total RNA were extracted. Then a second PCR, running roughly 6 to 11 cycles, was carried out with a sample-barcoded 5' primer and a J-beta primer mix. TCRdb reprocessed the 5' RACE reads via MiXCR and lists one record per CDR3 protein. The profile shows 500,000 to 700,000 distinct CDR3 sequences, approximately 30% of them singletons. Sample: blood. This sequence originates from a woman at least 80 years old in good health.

CDR3 in DNA: TGTGCCAGCTCACCACTTGGGACAGTTCACACCGGGGAGCTGTTTTTT. Translating gives CASSPLGTVHTGELFF. The chain couples TRBV18 to TRBJ2-2; 7 bases are a match to TRBD1. The V and J ends lost 1 base and 3 bases, in that order; junction bases with no gene match: 5. The CDR3 contains 16 residues. CDR1 is KGHSH and CDR2 is LQKENI in the germline V gene. Full variable domain (rest looked up from reference TRBV18 and TRBJ2-2): NAGVMQNPRHLVRRRGQEARLRCSPMKGHSHVYWYRQLPEEGLKFMVYLQKENIIDESGMPKERFSAEFPKEGPSILRIQQVVRGDSAAYFCASSPLGTVHTGELFFGEGSRLTVL.